The following is a T cell receptor beta chain sequence with its context. Its antigen is undetermined. The graft tissue was processed, and this released both intraepithelial and lamina propria lymphocytes. The protocol was immunoSEQ multiplex PCR, while the TCRdb copy is restricted to in-frame clones and leaves out a portion. The sample has about 4,300 clones; roughly 77% are singletons. The data derive from a study of graft-versus-host responses after intestinal transplantation. Looking at the study overall: Recipients got multivisceral, liver-intestinal, or isolated intestinal transplants. Each patient got anti-thymocyte globulin induction, then tacrolimus and steroids for approximately three years.

Points from the study as a whole: The highest levels of circulating GvH clones went along with early declines in HvG clones after transplant.

The sequencing used ileum tissue, collected 9 days after transplant. The origin of this receptor is a human patient who received an intestinal transplant, so some T cells may come from the graft donor.

CDR3 sequence reads: CASSGTSGSYEQYF. DNA of the CDR3: TGTGCCAGCAGCGGGACTAGCGGGAGTTACGAGCAGTACTTC. This chain joins TRBV9 and TRBJ2-7; 13 bases align to TRBD2. V gave up 3 bases and J gave up 4 bases; unmatched junction bases: 1. Germline loops: CDR1 SGDLS, CDR2 YYNGEE. This CDR3 spans 14 amino acids. The full variable domain, in which reference TRBV9 and TRBJ2-7 provide the parts outside the CDR3, is DSGVTQTPKHLITATGQRVTLRCSPRSGDLSVYWYQQSLDQGLQFLIQYYNGEERAKGNILERFSAQQFPDLHSELNLSSLELGDSALYFCASSGTSGSYEQYFGPGTRLTVT.